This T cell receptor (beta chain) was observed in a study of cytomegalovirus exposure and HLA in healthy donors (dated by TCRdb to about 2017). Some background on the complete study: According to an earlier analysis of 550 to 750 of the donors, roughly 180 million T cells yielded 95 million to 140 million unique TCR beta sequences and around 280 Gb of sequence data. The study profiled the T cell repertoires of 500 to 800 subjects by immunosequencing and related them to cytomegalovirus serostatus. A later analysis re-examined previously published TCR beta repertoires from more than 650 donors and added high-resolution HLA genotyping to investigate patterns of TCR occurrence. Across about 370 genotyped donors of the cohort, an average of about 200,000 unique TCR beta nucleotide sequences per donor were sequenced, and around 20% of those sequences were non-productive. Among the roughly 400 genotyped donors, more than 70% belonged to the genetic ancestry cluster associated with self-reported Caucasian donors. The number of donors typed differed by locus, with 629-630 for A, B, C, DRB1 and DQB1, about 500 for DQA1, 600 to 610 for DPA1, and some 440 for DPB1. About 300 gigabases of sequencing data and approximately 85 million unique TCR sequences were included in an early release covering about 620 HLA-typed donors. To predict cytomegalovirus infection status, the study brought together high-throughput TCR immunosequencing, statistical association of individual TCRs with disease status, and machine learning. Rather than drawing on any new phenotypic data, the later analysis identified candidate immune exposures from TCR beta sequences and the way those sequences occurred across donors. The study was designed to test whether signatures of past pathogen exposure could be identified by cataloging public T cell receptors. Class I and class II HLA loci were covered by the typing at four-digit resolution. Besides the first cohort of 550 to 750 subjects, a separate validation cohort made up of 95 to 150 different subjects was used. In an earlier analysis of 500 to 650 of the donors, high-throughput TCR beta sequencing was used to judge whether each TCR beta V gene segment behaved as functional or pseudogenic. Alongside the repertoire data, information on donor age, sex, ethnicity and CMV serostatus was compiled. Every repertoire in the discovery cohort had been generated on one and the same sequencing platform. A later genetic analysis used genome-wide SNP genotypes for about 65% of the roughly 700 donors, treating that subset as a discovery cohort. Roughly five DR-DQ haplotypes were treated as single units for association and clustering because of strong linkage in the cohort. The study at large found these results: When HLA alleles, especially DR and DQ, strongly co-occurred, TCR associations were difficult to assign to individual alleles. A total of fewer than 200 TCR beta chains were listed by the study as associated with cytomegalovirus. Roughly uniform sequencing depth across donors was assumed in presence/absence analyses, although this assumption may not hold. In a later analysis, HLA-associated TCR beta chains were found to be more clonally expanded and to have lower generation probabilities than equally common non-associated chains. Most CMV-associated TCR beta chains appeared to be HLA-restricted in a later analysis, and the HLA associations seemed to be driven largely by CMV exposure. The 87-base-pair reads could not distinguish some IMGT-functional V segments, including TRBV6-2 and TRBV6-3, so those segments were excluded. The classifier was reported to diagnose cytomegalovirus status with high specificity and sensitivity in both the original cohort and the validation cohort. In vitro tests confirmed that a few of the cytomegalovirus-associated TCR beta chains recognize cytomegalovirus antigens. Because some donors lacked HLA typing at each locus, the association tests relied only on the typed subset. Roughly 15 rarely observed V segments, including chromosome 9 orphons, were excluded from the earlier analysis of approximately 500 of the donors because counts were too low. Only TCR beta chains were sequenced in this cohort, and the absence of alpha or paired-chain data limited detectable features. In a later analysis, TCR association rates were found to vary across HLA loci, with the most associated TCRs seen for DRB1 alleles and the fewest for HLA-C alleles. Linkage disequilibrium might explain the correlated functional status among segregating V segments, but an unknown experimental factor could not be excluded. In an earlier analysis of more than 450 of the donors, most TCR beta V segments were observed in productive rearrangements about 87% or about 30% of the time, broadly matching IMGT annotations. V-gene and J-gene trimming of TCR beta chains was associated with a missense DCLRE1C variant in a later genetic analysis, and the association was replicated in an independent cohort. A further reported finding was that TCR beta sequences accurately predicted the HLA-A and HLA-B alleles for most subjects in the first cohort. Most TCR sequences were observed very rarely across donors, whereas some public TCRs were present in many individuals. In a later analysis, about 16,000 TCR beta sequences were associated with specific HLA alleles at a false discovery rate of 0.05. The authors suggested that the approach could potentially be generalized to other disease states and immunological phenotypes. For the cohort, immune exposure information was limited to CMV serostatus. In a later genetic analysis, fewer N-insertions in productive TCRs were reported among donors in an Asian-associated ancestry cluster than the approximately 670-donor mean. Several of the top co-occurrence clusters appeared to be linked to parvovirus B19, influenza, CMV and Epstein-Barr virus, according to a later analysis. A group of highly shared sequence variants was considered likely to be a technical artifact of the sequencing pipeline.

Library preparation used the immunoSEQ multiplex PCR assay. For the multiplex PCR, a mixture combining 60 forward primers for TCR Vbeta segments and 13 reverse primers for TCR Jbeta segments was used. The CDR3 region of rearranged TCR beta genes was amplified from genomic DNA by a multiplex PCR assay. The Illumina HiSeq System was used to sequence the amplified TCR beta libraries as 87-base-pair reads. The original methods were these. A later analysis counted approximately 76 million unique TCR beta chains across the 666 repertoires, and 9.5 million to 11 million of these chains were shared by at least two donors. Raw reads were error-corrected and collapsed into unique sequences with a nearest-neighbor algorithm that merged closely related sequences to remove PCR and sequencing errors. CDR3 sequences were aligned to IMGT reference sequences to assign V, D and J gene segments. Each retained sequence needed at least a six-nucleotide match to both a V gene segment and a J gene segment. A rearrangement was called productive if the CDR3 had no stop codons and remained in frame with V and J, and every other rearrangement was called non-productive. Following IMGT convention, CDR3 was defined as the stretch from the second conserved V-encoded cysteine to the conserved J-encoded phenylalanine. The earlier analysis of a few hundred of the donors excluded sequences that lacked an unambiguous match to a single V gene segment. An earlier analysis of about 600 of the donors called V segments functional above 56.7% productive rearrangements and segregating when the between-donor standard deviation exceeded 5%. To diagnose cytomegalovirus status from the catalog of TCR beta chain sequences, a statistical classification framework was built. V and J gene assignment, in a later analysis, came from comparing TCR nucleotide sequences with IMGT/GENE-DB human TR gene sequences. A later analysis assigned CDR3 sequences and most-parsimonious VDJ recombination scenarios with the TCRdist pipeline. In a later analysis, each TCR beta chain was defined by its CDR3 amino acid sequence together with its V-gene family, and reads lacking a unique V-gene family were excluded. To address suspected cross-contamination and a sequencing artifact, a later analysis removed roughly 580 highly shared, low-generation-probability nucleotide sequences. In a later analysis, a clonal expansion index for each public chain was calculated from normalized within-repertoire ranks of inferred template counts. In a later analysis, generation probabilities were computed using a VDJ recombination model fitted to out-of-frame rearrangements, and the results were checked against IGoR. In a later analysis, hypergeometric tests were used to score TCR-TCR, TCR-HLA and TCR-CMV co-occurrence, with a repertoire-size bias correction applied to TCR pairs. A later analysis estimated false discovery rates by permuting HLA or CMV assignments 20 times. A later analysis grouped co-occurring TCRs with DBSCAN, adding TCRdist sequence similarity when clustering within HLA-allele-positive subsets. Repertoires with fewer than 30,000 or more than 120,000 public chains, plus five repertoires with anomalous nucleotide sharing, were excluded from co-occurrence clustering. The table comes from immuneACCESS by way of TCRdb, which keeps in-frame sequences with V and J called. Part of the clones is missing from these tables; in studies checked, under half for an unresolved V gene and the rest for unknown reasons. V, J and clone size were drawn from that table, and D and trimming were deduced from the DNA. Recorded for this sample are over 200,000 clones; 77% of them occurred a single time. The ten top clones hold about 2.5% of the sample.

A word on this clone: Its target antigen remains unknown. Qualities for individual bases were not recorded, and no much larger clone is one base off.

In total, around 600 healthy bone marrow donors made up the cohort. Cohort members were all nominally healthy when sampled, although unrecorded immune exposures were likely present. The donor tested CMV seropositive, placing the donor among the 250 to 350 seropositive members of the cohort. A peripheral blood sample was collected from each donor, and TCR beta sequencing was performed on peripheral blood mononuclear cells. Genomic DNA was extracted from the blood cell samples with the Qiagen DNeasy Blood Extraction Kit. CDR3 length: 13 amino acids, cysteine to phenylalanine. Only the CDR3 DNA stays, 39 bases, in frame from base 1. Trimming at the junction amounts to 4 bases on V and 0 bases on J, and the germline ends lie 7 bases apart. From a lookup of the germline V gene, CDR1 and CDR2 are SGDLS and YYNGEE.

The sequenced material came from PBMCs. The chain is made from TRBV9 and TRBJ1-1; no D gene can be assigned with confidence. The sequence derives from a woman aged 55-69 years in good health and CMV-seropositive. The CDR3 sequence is CASSPVLNTEAFF. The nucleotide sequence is TGTGCCAGCAGCCCCGTTCTGAACACTGAAGCTTTCTTT. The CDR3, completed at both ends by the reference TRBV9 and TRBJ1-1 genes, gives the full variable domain DSGVTQTPKHLITATGQRVTLRCSPRSGDLSVYWYQQSLDQGLQFLIQYYNGEERAKGNILERFSAQQFPDLHSELNLSSLELGDSALYFCASSPVLNTEAFFGQGTRLTVV.